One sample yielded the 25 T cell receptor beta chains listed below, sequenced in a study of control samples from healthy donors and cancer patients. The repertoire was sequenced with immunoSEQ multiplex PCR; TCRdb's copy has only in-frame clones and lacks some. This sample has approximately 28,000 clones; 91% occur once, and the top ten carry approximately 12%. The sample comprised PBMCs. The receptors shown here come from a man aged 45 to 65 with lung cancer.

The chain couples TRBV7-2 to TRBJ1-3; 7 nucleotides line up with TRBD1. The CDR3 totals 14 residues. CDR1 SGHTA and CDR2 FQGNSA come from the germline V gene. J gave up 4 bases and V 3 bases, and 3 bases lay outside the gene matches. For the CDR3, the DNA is TGTGCCAGCAGCTTCGAAGGGGGCGGAAACACCATATATTTT. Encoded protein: CASSFEGGGNTIYF.

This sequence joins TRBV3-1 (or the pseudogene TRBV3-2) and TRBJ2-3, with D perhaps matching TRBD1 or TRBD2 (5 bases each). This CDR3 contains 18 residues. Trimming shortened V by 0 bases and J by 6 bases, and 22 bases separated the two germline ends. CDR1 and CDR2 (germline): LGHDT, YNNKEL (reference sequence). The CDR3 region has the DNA TGTGCCAGCAGCCAAGATCGGCGGGTCGGGGATAAGGGGGATACGCAGTATTTT. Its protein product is CASSQDRRVGDKGDTQYF.

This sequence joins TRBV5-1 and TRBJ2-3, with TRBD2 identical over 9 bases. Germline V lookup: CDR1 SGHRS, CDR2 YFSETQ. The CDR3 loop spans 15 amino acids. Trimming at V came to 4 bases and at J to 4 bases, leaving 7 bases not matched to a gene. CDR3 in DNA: TGCGCCAGCAGCCTAGCGGGGACGAGCGCAGATACGCAGTATTTT. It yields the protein CASSLAGTSADTQYF.

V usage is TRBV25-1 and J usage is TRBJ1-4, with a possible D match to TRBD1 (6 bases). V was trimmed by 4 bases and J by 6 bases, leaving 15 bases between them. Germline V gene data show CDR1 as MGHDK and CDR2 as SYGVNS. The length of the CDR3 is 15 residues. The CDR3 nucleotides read TGTGCCAGCAGTGCAACCGGGACATTTGATGAAAAACTGTTTTTT. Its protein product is CASSATGTFDEKLFF.

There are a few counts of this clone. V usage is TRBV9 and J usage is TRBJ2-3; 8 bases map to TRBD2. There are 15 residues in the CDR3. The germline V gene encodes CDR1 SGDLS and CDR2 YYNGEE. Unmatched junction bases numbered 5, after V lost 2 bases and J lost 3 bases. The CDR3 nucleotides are TGTGCCAGCAGCGTGCTAGCGGGCCCTACAGATACGCAGTATTTT. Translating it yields CASSVLAGPTDTQYF.

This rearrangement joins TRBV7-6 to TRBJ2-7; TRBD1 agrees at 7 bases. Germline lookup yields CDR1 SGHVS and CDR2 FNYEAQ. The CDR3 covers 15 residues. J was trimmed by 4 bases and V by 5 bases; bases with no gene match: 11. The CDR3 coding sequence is TGTGCCAGCAGCCCGGGAAAGGGGGCCCAATACGAGCAGTACTTC. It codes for CASSPGKGAQYEQYF.

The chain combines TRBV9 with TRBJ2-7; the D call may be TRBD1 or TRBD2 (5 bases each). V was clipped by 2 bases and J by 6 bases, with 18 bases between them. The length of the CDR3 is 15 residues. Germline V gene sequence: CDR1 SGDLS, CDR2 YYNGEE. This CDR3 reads CASSVAGTLDGEQYF. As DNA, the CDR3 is TGTGCCAGCAGCGTTGCCGGGACCCTCGACGGCGAGCAGTACTTC.

Here the CDR3 reads CASSVGAFSYEQYF. The CDR3 DNA follows: TGTGCCAGCAGCGTAGGGGCTTTCTCCTACGAGCAGTACTTC. This chain uses TRBV9 with TRBJ2-7; D is uncertain. Germline CDR1 reads SGDLS; CDR2 reads YYNGEE. V lost 0 bases and J 0 bases, leaving 7 bases between the germline ends. The CDR3 is made up of 14 amino acids.

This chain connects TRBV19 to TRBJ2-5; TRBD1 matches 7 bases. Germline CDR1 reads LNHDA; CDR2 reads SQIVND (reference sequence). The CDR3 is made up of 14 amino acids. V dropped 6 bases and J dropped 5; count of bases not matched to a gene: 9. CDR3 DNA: TGTGCCAGTAGAGAGGACAGGTCGTTGGAGACCCAGTACTTC. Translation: CASREDRSLETQYF.

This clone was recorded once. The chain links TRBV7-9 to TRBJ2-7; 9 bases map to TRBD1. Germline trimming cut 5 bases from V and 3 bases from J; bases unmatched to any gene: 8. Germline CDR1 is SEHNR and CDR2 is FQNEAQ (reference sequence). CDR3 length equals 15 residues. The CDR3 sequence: CASSPGTGSIYEQYF. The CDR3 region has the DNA TGTGCCAGCAGCCCTGGGACAGGGTCAATCTACGAGCAGTACTTC.

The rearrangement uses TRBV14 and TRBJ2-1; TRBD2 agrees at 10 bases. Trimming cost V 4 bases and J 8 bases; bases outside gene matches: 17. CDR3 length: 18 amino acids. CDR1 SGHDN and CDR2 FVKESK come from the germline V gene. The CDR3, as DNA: TGTGCCAGCAGCCGAGACAGGTTAGCGGGGGGAACCATTGATGAGCAGTTCTTC. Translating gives CASSRDRLAGGTIDEQFF.

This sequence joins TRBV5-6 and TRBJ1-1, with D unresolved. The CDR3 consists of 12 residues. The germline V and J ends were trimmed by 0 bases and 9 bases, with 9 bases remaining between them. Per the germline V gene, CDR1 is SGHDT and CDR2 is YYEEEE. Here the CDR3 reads CASSLGTSQAFF. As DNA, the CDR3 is TGTGCCAGCAGCTTGGGGACTAGCCAAGCTTTCTTT.

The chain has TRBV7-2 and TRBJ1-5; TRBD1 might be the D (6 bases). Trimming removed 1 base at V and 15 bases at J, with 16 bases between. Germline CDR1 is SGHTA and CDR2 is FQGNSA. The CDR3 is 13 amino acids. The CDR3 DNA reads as TGTGCCAGCAGCTTAGAAGGGGACACTCTTCCGCATTTT. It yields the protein CASSLEGDTLPHF.

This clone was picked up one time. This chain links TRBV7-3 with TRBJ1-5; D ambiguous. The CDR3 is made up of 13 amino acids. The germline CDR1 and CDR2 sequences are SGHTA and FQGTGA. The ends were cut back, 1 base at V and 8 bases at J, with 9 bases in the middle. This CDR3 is CASSLSHSEPQHF. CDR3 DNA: TGTGCCAGCAGCTTAAGCCACAGCGAGCCCCAGCATTTT.

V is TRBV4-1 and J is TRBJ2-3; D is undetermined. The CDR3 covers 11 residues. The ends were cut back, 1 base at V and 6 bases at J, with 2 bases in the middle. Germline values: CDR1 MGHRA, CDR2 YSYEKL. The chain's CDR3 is CASSQADTQYF. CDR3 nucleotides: TGCGCCAGCAGCCAAGCGGATACGCAGTATTTT.

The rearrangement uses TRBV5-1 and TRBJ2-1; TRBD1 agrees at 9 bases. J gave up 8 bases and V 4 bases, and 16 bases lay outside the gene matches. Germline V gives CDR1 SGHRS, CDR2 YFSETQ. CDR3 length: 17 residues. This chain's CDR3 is CASSPGQGSTSTDEQFF. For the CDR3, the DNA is TGCGCCAGCAGCCCAGGACAGGGGTCCACTTCCACGGATGAGCAGTTCTTC. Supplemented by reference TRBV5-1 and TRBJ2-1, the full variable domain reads KAGVTQTPRYLIKTRGQQVTLSCSPISGHRSVSWYQQTPGQGLQFLFEYFSETQRNKGNFPGRFSGRQFSNSRSEMNVSTLELGDSALYLCASSPGQGSTSTDEQFFGPGTRLTVL.

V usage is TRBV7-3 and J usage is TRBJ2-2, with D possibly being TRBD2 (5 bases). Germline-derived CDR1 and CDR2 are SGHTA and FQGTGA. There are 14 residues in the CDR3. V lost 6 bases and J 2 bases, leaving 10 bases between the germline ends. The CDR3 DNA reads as TGTGCCAGCAGTATGGACTCAAACACCGGGGAGCTGTTTTTT. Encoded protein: CASSMDSNTGELFF.

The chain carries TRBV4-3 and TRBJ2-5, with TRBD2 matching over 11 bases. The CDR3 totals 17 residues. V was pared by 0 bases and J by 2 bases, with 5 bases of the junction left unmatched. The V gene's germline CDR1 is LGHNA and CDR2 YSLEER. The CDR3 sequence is CASSQDWGTSGQETQYF. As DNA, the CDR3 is TGCGCCAGCAGCCAAGATTGGGGGACTAGCGGTCAAGAGACCCAGTACTTC.

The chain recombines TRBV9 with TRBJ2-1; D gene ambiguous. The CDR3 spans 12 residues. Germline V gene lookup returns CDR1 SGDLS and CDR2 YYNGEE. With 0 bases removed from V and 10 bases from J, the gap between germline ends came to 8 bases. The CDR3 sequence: CASSVDSWEQFF. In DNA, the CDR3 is TGTGCCAGCAGCGTAGACTCTTGGGAGCAGTTCTTC.

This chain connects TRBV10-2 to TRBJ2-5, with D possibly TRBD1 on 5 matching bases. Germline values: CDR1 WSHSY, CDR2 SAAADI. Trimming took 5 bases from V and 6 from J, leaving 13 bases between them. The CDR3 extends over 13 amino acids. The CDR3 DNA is TGCGCCAGCAGTCTCGACAGCTTAAAGACCCAGTACTTC. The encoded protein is CASSLDSLKTQYF.

The CDR3 here is CASAQNLADLTDTQYF. The CDR3 DNA reads as TGTGCTAGTGCCCAAAACCTAGCGGACCTCACAGATACGCAGTATTTT. J is TRBJ2-3 and V is TRBV12-5, with 7 bases fitting TRBD2. With V trimmed by 7 bases and J by 2 bases, 12 bases remained unmatched. Germline V lookup: CDR1 LGHNT, CDR2 FRNRAP. The CDR3 length is 16 residues.

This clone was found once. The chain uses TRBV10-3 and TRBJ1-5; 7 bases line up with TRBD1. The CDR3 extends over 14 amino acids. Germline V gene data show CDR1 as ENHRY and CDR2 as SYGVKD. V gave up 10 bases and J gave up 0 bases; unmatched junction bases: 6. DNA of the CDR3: TGTGCCACCACCGGGACAGATAGCAATCAGCCCCAGCATTTT. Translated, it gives CATTGTDSNQPQHF.

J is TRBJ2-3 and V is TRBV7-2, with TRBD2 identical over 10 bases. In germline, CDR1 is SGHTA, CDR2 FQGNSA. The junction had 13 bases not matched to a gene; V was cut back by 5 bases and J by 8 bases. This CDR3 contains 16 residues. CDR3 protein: CASSPPRAGGIGTQYF. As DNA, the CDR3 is TGTGCCAGCAGCCCCCCGAGAGCGGGGGGGATTGGTACGCAGTATTTT.

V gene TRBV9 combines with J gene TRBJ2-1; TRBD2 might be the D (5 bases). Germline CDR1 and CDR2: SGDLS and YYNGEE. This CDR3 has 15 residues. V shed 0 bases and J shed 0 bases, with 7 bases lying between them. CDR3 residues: CASSVVGSSYNEQFF. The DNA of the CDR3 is TGTGCCAGCAGCGTAGTAGGGAGCTCCTACAATGAGCAGTTCTTC.

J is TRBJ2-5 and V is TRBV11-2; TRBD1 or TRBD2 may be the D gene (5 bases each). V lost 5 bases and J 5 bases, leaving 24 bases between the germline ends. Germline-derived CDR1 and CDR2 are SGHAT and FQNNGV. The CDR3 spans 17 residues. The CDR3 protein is CASSHPSFGARRETQYF. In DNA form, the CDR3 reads TGTGCCAGCAGCCATCCCAGTTTCGGGGCAAGGAGGGAGACCCAGTACTTC.